This TCR beta chain was profiled in a study of blood T cell repertoires in COVID-19. At the level of the study: Some COVID-19 samples were acute and others convalescent; all came from the United States, Italy and Spain.

In the source study's methods: Amplifying reference gene primers gave estimates of nucleated cell counts. The protocol was immunoSEQ multiplex PCR, while the TCRdb copy is restricted to in-frame clones and leaves out a portion. The V and J calls and clone size are taken from that table; D and trimming were inferred from the DNA. The table shows some 340,000 clones, with approximately 89% occurring only once. Living in about two dozen US areas, the participants were between roughly 18 and 90 years of age. Cohort assignment relied on participant-reported clinical history. The J segment lost 4 bases and the V segment lost 4 bases, leaving 6 bases of the junction unmatched. This CDR3 spans 15 amino acids. The V gene's germline CDR1 is MGHDK and CDR2 SYGVNS.

The receptor comes from a woman aged 25 to 39 who had recovered from COVID-19. The chain has TRBV25-1 and TRBJ1-3; 8 bases line up with TRBD1. The specimen sequenced was PBMCs or T cells enriched from blood (not recorded which). The CDR3 coding sequence is TGTGCCAGCAGTGGCGGACAGGGAGCCGGAAACACCATATATTTT. It specifies CASSGGQGAGNTIYF.